The 13 T cell receptor beta chains presented below share a single source sample, sequenced in a study of blood T cell repertoires in COVID-19. The table came from immunoSEQ multiplex PCR; TCRdb's copy has only in-frame clones and leaves some out. The sample lists about 210,000 clones, 88% occurring once. The sample was peripheral blood. The receptor source for this set is a man aged 70 or older with acute or convalescent COVID-19.

This clone came up once. The rearrangement uses TRBV7-6 and TRBJ2-4, with a weak D call TRBD1 (6 bases). Per germline, CDR1 SGHVS and CDR2 FNYEAQ. The V and J ends lost 5 bases and 0 bases respectively, with 14 bases between them. The CDR3 has 16 residues. The CDR3, as DNA: TGTGCCAGCAGCCCAGGACAGCCTTTAGCCAAAAACATTCAGTACTTC. Translating it yields CASSPGQPLAKNIQYF.

The chain links TRBV7-2 to TRBJ2-4; 10 nucleotides align to TRBD2. This CDR3 is 16 amino acids long. Unmatched junction bases numbered 12, after V lost 8 bases and J lost 5 bases. CDR1 SGHTA and CDR2 FQGNSA come from the germline V gene. The DNA of the CDR3 is TGTGCCAGCCGACCAGTAGCGGGAGGAGGGGAAAACATTCAGTACTTC. It is translated as CASRPVAGGGENIQYF.

This clone was seen once. The gene calls are TRBV7-9 and TRBJ2-3, with D maybe TRBD2 (5 bases). This CDR3 contains 13 residues. CDR1 and CDR2 (germline): SEHNR, FQNEAQ (reference sequence). V was pared by 5 bases and J by 4 bases, with 10 bases between. The CDR3 sequence is CASSPVGADTQYF. As DNA, the CDR3 is TGTGCCAGCAGCCCCGTCGGGGCAGATACGCAGTATTTT.

This clone was recorded once. This chain joins TRBV5-1 and TRBJ2-1, with TRBD1 as a possible D gene (5 bases). This CDR3 region has 15 residues. Trimming cost V 0 bases and J 0 bases, with 7 bases left between them. Germline values: CDR1 SGHRS, CDR2 YFSETQ. CDR3 in DNA: TGCGCCAGCAGCTTGGCTACAGGCTCCTACAATGAGCAGTTCTTC. It translates to CASSLATGSYNEQFF.

The chain combines TRBV28 with TRBJ1-1; TRBD1 matches at 9 bases. Trimming at V came to 6 bases and at J to 5 bases, leaving 4 bases not matched to a gene. The germline CDR1 and CDR2 sequences are MDHEN and SYDVKM. CDR3 length equals 13 residues. The CDR3 DNA follows: TGTGCCAGCAGGATGACAGGGGGGACTGAAGCTTTCTTT. Its translation: CASRMTGGTEAFF.

V is TRBV4-2 and J is TRBJ2-1, with 7 bases that match TRBD2. Germline CDR1 is LGHNA and CDR2 is YNFKEQ. The CDR3 consists of 12 residues. The J segment lost 10 bases and the V segment lost 3 bases, leaving 3 bases of the junction unmatched. CDR3 loop: CASSQGGLEQFF. The CDR3 bases are TGTGCCAGCAGCCAGGGGGGACTAGAGCAGTTCTTC.

The chain has TRBV5-1 and TRBJ2-7, with 8 bases matching TRBD1. The CDR3 sequence is 16 residues long. The junction had 11 bases not matched to a gene; V was cut back by 4 bases and J by 2 bases. Germline lookup yields CDR1 SGHRS and CDR2 YFSETQ. The DNA for the CDR3 is TGCGCCAGCAGCCGAGGACAGGGAGCCCCAACCTACGAGCAGTACTTC. Translated: CASSRGQGAPTYEQYF.

Only one count was recorded for this clone. V usage is TRBV1 and J usage is TRBJ1-5; TRBD1, the table's D call, lacks a check against the DNA. TRBV1 is a recognized pseudogene. This CDR3 is 17 amino acids long. For the CDR3, the DNA is TGCACCAGCAGCCATAAGAACAGGGGTTATAGCAATCAGCCCCAGCATTTT. Its translation: CTSSHKNRGYSNQPQHF.

This chain uses TRBV7-2 with TRBJ2-1; 10 positions match TRBD1. V was clipped by 5 bases and J by 4 bases; unmatched bases: 2. Looked up from germline, CDR1 is SGHTA and CDR2 is FQGNSA. The CDR3 extends over 14 amino acids. The CDR3 nucleotides are TGTGCCAGCAGCGGGGACAGGGGATACAATGAGCAGTTCTTC. Amino acids: CASSGDRGYNEQFF. Full variable domain (missing parts from reference TRBV7-2 and TRBJ2-1): GAGVSQSPSNKVTEKGKDVELRCDPISGHTALYWYRQSLGQGLEFLIYFQGNSAPDKSGLPSDRFSAERTGGSVSTLTIQRTQQEDSAVYLCASSGDRGYNEQFFGPGTRLTVL.

The chain is built from TRBV7-9 and TRBJ2-1, with 9 positions matching TRBD2. Germline CDR1 reads SEHNR; CDR2 reads FQNEAQ (reference sequence). V gave up 2 bases and J gave up 9 bases; unmatched junction bases: 11. The CDR3 runs 16 residues. CDR3 region: CASSLSGRLAEGEQFF. In nucleotides, the CDR3 is TGTGCCAGCAGCTTATCCGGGAGACTAGCGGAGGGTGAGCAGTTCTTC.

CDR3 residues: CASSPRTGSPYNEQFF. Written as DNA, the CDR3 is TGTGCCAGCAGCCCCCGAACAGGGTCACCCTACAATGAGCAGTTCTTC. The chain employs TRBV3-1 (or the pseudogene TRBV3-2) and TRBJ2-1; D might be TRBD1 (6 bases). The CDR3 loop spans 16 amino acids. Trimming stripped 4 bases from V and 2 bases from J, with 15 bases between. Germline V CDR1 and CDR2: LGHDT, YNNKEL (reference sequence).

V is TRBV18 and J is TRBJ1-3, with 7 positions matching TRBD1. V lost 6 bases, J lost 2 bases, and 4 bases stayed unmatched. This CDR3 is built from 14 residues. Germline CDR1 KGHSH, CDR2 LQKENI. The CDR3 DNA sequence: TGTGCCAGCTCCCGACAGGGCACTGGAAACACCATATATTTT. Translation: CASSRQGTGNTIYF.

V gene TRBV18 combines with J gene TRBJ2-1; the D gene is possibly TRBD1 (5 bases). CDR3 length: 14 residues. The V gene's germline CDR1 is KGHSH and CDR2 LQKENI. V lost 1 base and J 2 bases, leaving 6 bases between the germline ends. CDR3 in amino acids: CASSPQTAYNEQFF. CDR3 DNA sequence: TGTGCCAGCTCACCACAGACAGCCTACAATGAGCAGTTCTTC.